The T cell receptor (beta chain) under discussion was sequenced for a study of blood T cell repertoires in COVID-19. The repertoire was sequenced with immunoSEQ multiplex PCR; TCRdb's copy has only in-frame clones and lacks some. The sample includes 190,000 or so clones, roughly four fifths of them seen just once. The CDR3 runs to 15 residues. V was pared by 4 bases and J by 6 bases, with 5 bases of the junction left unmatched. The germline gives CDR1 MNHNY, CDR2 SVGAGI (reference sequence). Participants came from 20 to 25 US areas, aged roughly 18 to 90 years. Participants were placed into cohorts based on the clinical history they reported.

The sequenced sample consisted of PBMCs or T cells enriched from blood (not recorded which). This chain links TRBV6-6 with TRBJ2-1, with 11 bases fitting TRBD2. The sequence derives from a man aged 35 to 55 who had recovered from COVID-19. The CDR3 protein is CASSLLAGDRNEQFF. CDR3 in DNA: TGTGCCAGCAGTTTACTAGCGGGAGATCGCAATGAGCAGTTCTTC.